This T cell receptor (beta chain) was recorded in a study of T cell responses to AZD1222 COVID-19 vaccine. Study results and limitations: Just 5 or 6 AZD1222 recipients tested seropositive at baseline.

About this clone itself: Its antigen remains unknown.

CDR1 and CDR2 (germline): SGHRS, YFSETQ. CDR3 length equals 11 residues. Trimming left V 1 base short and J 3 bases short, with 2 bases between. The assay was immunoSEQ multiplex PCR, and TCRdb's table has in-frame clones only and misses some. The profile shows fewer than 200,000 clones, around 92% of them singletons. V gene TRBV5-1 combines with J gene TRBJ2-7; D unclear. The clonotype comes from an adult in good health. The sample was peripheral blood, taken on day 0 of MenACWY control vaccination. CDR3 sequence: CASSLHYEQYF. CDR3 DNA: TGCGCCAGCAGCTTGCACTACGAGCAGTACTTC.